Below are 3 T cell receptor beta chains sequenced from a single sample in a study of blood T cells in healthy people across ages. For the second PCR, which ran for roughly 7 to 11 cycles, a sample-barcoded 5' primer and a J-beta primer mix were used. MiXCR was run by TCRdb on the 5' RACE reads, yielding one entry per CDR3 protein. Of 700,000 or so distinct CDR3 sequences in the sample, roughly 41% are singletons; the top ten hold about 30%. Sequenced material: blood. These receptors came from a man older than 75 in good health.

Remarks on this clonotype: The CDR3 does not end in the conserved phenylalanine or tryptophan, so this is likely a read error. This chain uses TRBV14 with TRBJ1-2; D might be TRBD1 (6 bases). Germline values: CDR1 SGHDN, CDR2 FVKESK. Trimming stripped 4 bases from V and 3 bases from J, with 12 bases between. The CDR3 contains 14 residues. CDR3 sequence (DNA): TGTGCCAGCAGCCCCTGGGGGGCGGACTATGGCTACACCTAC. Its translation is CASSPWGADYGYTY.

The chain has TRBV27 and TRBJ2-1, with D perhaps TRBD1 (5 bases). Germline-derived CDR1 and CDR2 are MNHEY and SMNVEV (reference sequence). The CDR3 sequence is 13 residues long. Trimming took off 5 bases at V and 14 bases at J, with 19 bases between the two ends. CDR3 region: CASSPWREGDKFF. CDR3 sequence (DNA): TGTGCCAGCAGTCCGTGGCGAGAAGGGGATAAGTTCTTC.

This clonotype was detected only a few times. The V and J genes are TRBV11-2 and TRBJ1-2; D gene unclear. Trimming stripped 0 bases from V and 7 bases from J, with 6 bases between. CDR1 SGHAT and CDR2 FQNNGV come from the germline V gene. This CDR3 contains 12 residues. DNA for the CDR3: TGTGCCAGCAGCTTAGAAATCGGTGGCTACACCTTC. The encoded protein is CASSLEIGGYTF.